This T cell receptor (beta chain) came from a study of blood T cell repertoires in COVID-19. Across the study: Acute-phase and convalescent COVID-19 samples originated in the United States, Italy and Spain. Sample material is recorded as cDNA or gDNA derived from T cells, B-cell-depleted T cells, or PBMCs.

This clone has more than one count but fewer than ten. Per the original methods: Amplification with reference gene primers provided the estimates of nucleated cell counts. Clones were sequenced by immunoSEQ multiplex PCR, and TCRdb holds only the in-frame ones, with some missing. The V and J calls and the clone size are those of that table, but D and trimming were determined from the DNA. Of approximately 75,000 clones listed, approximately 90% are singletons. The CDR3 is made up of 14 amino acids. The germline V gene encodes CDR1 SGHRS and CDR2 YFSETQ. J lost 7 bases, V lost 4 bases, and 8 bases had no gene match.

The chain couples TRBV5-1 to TRBJ1-2; 9 bases map to TRBD1. Sequenced material: peripheral blood. The sequence was obtained from a human donor in a cohort sampled during active COVID-19. The chain's CDR3 is CASSGTGTGSGYTF. The CDR3 coding sequence is TGCGCCAGCAGCGGAACCGGGACAGGGTCTGGCTACACCTTC.